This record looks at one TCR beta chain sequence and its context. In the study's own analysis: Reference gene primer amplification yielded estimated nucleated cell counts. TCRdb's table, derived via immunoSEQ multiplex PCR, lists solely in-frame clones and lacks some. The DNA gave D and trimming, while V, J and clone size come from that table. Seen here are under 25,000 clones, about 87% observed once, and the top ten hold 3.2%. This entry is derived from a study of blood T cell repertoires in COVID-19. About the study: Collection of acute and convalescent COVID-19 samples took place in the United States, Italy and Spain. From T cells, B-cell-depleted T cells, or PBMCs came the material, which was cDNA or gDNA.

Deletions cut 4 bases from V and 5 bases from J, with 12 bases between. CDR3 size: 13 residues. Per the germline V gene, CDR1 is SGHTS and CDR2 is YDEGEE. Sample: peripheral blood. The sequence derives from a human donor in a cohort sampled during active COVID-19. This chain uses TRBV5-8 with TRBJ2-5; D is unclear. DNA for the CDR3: TGTGCCAGCAGCGAGCGCCGGCGGGAGACCCAGTACTTC. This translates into CASSERRRETQYF.